This T cell receptor (beta chain) stems from a study of cytomegalovirus exposure and HLA in healthy donors. Both 60 Vbeta primers and 13 Jbeta primers went into the PCR. TCRdb's table, derived via immunoSEQ multiplex PCR, lists solely in-frame clones and lacks some. The repertoire includes 100,000 to 150,000 clones, 17% of them detected once, and roughly 3% sits in the top ten. This clone was seen a few times. Germline CDR1 LGHNA, CDR2 YSLEER. V shed 5 bases and J 4 bases; nucleotides not matched to a gene: 9. This CDR3 is built from 17 residues. This clonotype was sampled from a female donor in good health and CMV-seropositive. The chain uses TRBV4-3 and TRBJ2-2, with TRBD2 matching over 11 bases. Sequenced: PBMCs. CDR3 coding DNA: TGCGCCAGCAGCGGGGTAGCGGGAGGGGCCTCCACCGGGGAGCTGTTTTTT. Protein: CASSGVAGGASTGELFF.